This passage covers 17 T cell receptor beta chains from one sample sequenced in a study of blood T cell repertoires in COVID-19. Here immunoSEQ multiplex PCR was the method, and the copy in TCRdb shows in-frame clones only, minus some. Of about 400,000 clones listed, 70% to 90% are singletons. The sample was PBMCs or T cells enriched from blood (not recorded which). These receptors came from a man aged 40-49 years in a cohort exposed to, infected with or recovered from COVID-19 (not recorded which).

The chain carries TRBV6-2 or TRBV6-3 and TRBJ1-5; D not certain. The germline CDR1 and CDR2 sequences are MNHEY and SVGEGT. Between the trimmed V and J ends, which lost 0 bases and 1 base, there was a span of 10 bases. The CDR3 extends over 16 amino acids. The DNA of the CDR3 is TGTGCCAGCAGTTACTCGTTAGGGAGGAGCAATCAGCCCCAGCATTTT. Amino acid sequence: CASSYSLGRSNQPQHF.

The chain links TRBV29-1 to TRBJ1-1; D is perhaps TRBD1 (6 bases). CDR3 length equals 14 residues. Germline V gives CDR1 SQVTM, CDR2 ANQGSEA. Trimming pared 6 bases from V and 4 bases from J, leaving 18 bases between. DNA of the CDR3: TGCAGCGTCTCCGGGACAACCGTCGGCACTGAAGCTTTCTTT. It translates to CSVSGTTVGTEAFF.

The V call is TRBV7-9, the J call TRBJ2-2, with 14 nucleotides matching TRBD2. V trimming: 5 bases; J trimming: 4 bases; junction bases outside the gene matches: 6. The CDR3 loop spans 17 amino acids. Germline V gene data show CDR1 as SEHNR and CDR2 as FQNEAQ (reference sequence). The CDR3 here is CASSQGLAGVSTGELFF. The CDR3 region has the DNA TGTGCCAGCAGCCAGGGACTAGCGGGAGTAAGCACCGGGGAGCTGTTTTTT.

The chain couples TRBV18 to TRBJ1-3; possibly TRBD1 for D (5 bases). V dropped 2 bases and J dropped 0 bases, with 11 bases sitting between them. Germline CDR1 reads KGHSH; CDR2 reads LQKENI. The CDR3 sequence is 16 residues long. DNA for the CDR3: TGTGCCAGCTCACCAGCGGGACTCAACTCTGGAAACACCATATATTTT. This codes for CASSPAGLNSGNTIYF.

The chain couples TRBV30 to TRBJ2-5, with D perhaps TRBD2 (6 bases). This CDR3 region has 12 residues. The germline V gene encodes CDR1 GTSNPN and CDR2 SVGIG (reference sequence). The V end was cut by 5 bases, the J end by 4 bases, with 11 bases between. The CDR3 spells CAWGGEAETQYF. CDR3 nucleotides: TGTGCCTGGGGAGGGGAGGCAGAGACCCAGTACTTC.

The rearrangement uses TRBV5-1 and TRBJ1-1, with D unclear. Trimming stripped 0 bases from V and 6 bases from J, with 6 bases between. Germline CDR1 is SGHRS and CDR2 is YFSETQ. The CDR3 covers 12 residues. The CDR3 here is CASSLVYPEAFF. CDR3 coding DNA: TGCGCCAGCAGCTTGGTCTACCCTGAAGCTTTCTTT.

The chain is built from TRBV30 and TRBJ2-1; a possible D gene is TRBD1 (6 bases). There are 15 residues in the CDR3. Trimming cost V 4 bases and J 8 bases, with 21 bases left between them. In germline, CDR1 is GTSNPN, CDR2 SVGIG (reference sequence). CDR3 coding DNA: TGTGCCTGGAATTCCGGTCGTTGGGGGCAGGATGAGCAGTTCTTC. Translating it yields CAWNSGRWGQDEQFF.

The CDR3 DNA reads TGCGCCAGCAGCTTGGGGGCGTACGAGACCCAGTACTTC. This codes for CASSLGAYETQYF. The chain uses TRBV5-1 and TRBJ2-5; D is unclear. The CDR3 contains 13 residues. Germline V gene data show CDR1 as SGHRS and CDR2 as YFSETQ. Trimming left V 0 bases short and J 5 bases short, with 8 bases between.

J is TRBJ2-2 and V is TRBV5-1; 8 nucleotides agree with TRBD2. J lost 4 bases, V lost 6 bases, and 8 bases had no gene match. Looked up from germline, CDR1 is SGHRS and CDR2 is YFSETQ. The CDR3 length is 15 residues. The CDR3: CASTIRAGGTGELFF. The CDR3 region has the DNA TGCGCCAGCACCATCCGCGCGGGAGGCACCGGGGAGCTGTTTTTT.

This clone was detected once. The chain employs TRBV5-4 and TRBJ2-1, with 12 nucleotides matching TRBD2. The CDR3 sequence is 15 residues long. The V and J ends lost 4 bases and 7 bases, in that order; junction bases with no gene match: 6. The germline V gene encodes CDR1 SGHNT and CDR2 YYREEE (reference sequence). CDR3 sequence (DNA): TGTGCCAGCAGCCCAACTAGCGGGAGGTTTAATGAGCAGTTCTTC. This sequence encodes CASSPTSGRFNEQFF.

This clone was found once. This chain uses TRBV7-2 with TRBJ1-1; D possibly corresponds to TRBD1 (5 bases). Germline V gives CDR1 SGHTA, CDR2 FQGNSA. V was clipped by 0 bases and J by 0 bases, with 8 bases between them. The CDR3 loop spans 15 amino acids. The CDR3 sequence is CASSLARGLNTEAFF. The CDR3 coding sequence is TGTGCCAGCAGCTTAGCAAGGGGCTTGAACACTGAAGCTTTCTTT.

CDR3 sequence reads: CASSYRGTTEAFF. CDR3 in DNA: TGTGCCAGCAGTTACAGGGGAACCACTGAAGCTTTCTTT. The gene calls are TRBV6-4 and TRBJ1-1, with 7 bases lining up with TRBD1. The V and J ends lost 5 bases and 4 bases, in that order; junction bases with no gene match: 4. The CDR3 loop spans 13 amino acids. CDR1 is MRHNA and CDR2 is SNTAGT in the germline V gene.

The chain combines TRBV2 with TRBJ1-4, with 7 bases lining up with TRBD1. The germline CDR1 and CDR2 sequences are SNHLY and FYNNEI. V dropped 10 bases and J dropped 2; count of bases not matched to a gene: 4. The CDR3 runs 13 residues. The CDR3, as DNA: TGTGCCACGGGACAGAACACTAATGAAAAACTGTTTTTT. Amino acid sequence: CATGQNTNEKLFF.

The chain combines TRBV24-1 with TRBJ1-4, with 7 bases aligning to TRBD1. V lost 2 bases to trimming and J lost 5 bases; unmatched junction nucleotides: 7. This CDR3 has 16 residues. Germline CDR1 and CDR2: KGHDR and SFDVKD. Here the CDR3 DNA reads TGTGCCACCAGTGATTACCAACAGGGGTGGAATGAAAAACTGTTTTTT. Protein sequence: CATSDYQQGWNEKLFF.

The CDR3, as DNA: TGTGCCAGCAGTGAAGCGCACAGGGGCCATGAAGCTTTCTTT. This gives the protein CASSEAHRGHEAFF. The rearrangement links TRBV6-1 to TRBJ1-1, with 7 bases aligning to TRBD1. Germline values: CDR1 MNHNS, CDR2 SASEGT. Trimming removed 0 bases from V and 7 bases from J; junction bases left unmatched: 5. This CDR3 has 14 residues.

Points on this clone: In the same sample, other DNA sequences code for this CDR3. This chain uses TRBV27 with TRBJ1-5; D might be TRBD1 (6 bases). Trimming took 2 bases from V and 3 from J, leaving 8 bases between them. The germline V gene has CDR1 MNHEY and CDR2 SMNVEV (reference sequence). The CDR3 spans 14 residues. The CDR3 sequence: CASSLRQANQPQHF. CDR3 DNA sequence: TGTGCCAGCAGTTTAAGACAGGCCAATCAGCCCCAGCATTTT.

The gene calls are TRBV11-2 and TRBJ2-1, with D perhaps matching TRBD1 (6 bases). Trimming cost V 5 bases and J 8 bases, with 16 bases left between them. Germline CDR1 reads SGHAT; CDR2 reads FQNNGV. The CDR3 has 14 amino acids. The CDR3 DNA reads as TGTGCCAGCAGCCTCCGGGGCCCAGGGGATGAGCAGTTCTTC. Encoded protein: CASSLRGPGDEQFF.